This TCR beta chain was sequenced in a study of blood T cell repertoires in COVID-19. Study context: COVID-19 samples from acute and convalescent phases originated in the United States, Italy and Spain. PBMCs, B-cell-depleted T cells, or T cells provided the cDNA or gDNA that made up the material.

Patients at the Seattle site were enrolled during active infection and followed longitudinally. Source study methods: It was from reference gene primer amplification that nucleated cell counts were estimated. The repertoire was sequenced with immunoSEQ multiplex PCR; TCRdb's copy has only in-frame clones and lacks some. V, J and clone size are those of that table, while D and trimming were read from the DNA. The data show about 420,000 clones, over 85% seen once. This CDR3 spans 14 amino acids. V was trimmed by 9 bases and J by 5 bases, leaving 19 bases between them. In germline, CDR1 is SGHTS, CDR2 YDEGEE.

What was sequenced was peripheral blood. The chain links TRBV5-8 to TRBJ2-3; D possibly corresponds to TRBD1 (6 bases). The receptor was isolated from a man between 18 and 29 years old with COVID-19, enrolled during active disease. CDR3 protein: CATHSQGWKDTQYF. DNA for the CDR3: TGTGCCACCCACTCCCAGGGGTGGAAAGATACGCAGTATTTT.